These 18 T cell receptor beta chains originate from one sample sequenced in a study of graft-versus-host responses after intestinal transplantation. The antigens of these receptors remain unknown. TCRdb's table, derived via immunoSEQ multiplex PCR, lists solely in-frame clones and lacks some. Among 25,000 to 35,000 clones, 70% to 85% were seen once, and the ten largest hold around a fifth. The input for sequencing was unstimulated CD8+ T cells sorted from spleen or lymph node cells, taken before intestinal transplant. The receptors stem from a human donor who received an intestinal transplant.

CDR3 nucleotide sequence: TGTGCCACCAGCAGAGAACACTCCCCGGAGGGACATGGCTACACCTTC. Translation gives CATSREHSPEGHGYTF. V gene TRBV15 combines with J gene TRBJ1-2, with D maybe TRBD1 (5 bases). CDR3 length equals 16 residues. Germline assignment: CDR1 LNHNV and CDR2 YYDKDF (reference sequence). V was pared by 0 bases and J by 6 bases, with 17 bases between.

This clone was detected many times. The chain combines TRBV18 with TRBJ2-1; a possible D gene is TRBD1 (5 bases). This CDR3 has 12 amino acids. Germline CDR1 is KGHSH and CDR2 is LQKENI. The ends were cut back, 2 bases at V and 7 bases at J, with 6 bases in the middle. This CDR3 reads CASSPKGNEQFF. The CDR3 bases are TGTGCCAGCTCACCAAAGGGGAATGAGCAGTTCTTC.

The chain carries TRBV28 and TRBJ2-7; 7 bases match TRBD1. CDR1 and CDR2 from the germline V gene are MDHEN and SYDVKM. Losses at the gene ends were 5 bases for V and 0 bases for J; bases not matched to a gene: 4. This CDR3 spans 14 amino acids. DNA of the CDR3: TGTGCCAGCAGTACAGGGGCCCACTCCTACGAGCAGTACTTC. It yields the protein CASSTGAHSYEQYF.

This chain links TRBV19 with TRBJ1-4, with D perhaps matching TRBD1 (6 bases). Looked up from germline, CDR1 is LNHDA and CDR2 is SQIVND (reference sequence). This CDR3 contains 14 residues. V was trimmed by 3 bases and J by 5 bases, leaving 10 bases between them. The CDR3 protein is CASSIRQGNEKLFF. In DNA, the CDR3 is TGTGCCAGTAGTATTCGGCAGGGGAATGAAAAACTGTTTTTT.

The rearrangement links TRBV9 to TRBJ2-1, with TRBD2 matching 7 bases. CDR1 and CDR2 (germline): SGDLS, YYNGEE. The CDR3 is made up of 16 amino acids. With 2 bases clipped from V and 4 bases from J, the junction kept 9 bases outside the gene matches. The CDR3 DNA follows: TGTGCCAGCAGCGTCAGGGAGGGAGGTTGGTACAATGAGCAGTTCTTC. It translates to CASSVREGGWYNEQFF.

This sequence joins TRBV19 and TRBJ1-6; 12 bases line up with TRBD1. In germline, CDR1 is LNHDA, CDR2 SQIVND (reference sequence). Germline trimming cut 6 bases from V and 8 bases from J; bases unmatched to any gene: 14. The CDR3 runs 18 residues. CDR3 sequence (DNA): TGTGCCAGTAGAGGGGACAGGGGGCGAATCTATACGGATTCACCCCTCCACTTT. Its translation is CASRGDRGRIYTDSPLHF. Using reference TRBV19 and TRBJ1-6 for the parts outside the CDR3, the full variable domain is DGGITQSPKYLFRKEGQNVTLSCEQNLNHDAMYWYRQDPGQGLRLIYYSQIVNDFQKGDIAEGYSVSREKKESFPLTVTSAQKNPTAFYLCASRGDRGRIYTDSPLHFGNGTRLTVT.

The chain employs TRBV27 and TRBJ2-1; 7 bases map to TRBD2. Germline assignment: CDR1 MNHEY and CDR2 SMNVEV (reference sequence). The CDR3 totals 13 residues. The J segment lost 8 bases and the V segment lost 3 bases, leaving 4 bases of the junction unmatched. The CDR3 region is CASSLGLLDEQFF. For the CDR3, the DNA is TGTGCCAGCAGTTTGGGACTACTCGATGAGCAGTTCTTC.

The chain links TRBV27 to TRBJ1-1; D not resolved. The length of the CDR3 is 13 residues. Trimming pared 5 bases from V and 1 base from J, leaving 8 bases between. Germline lookup yields CDR1 MNHEY and CDR2 SMNVEV (reference sequence). The CDR3 nucleotides are TGTGCCAGCAGTGAACGACAGAACACTGAAGCTTTCTTT. Its protein product is CASSERQNTEAFF.

J is TRBJ1-4 and V is TRBV7-2; 11 bases fit TRBD1. CDR1 is SGHTA, CDR2 FQGNSA, per germline. The CDR3 is 14 amino acids. The trim removed 5 bases at V and 7 bases at J, leaving 3 bases unmatched. The CDR3 sequence is CASSPGTGGEKLFF. In DNA, the CDR3 is TGTGCCAGCAGCCCTGGGACAGGGGGTGAAAAACTGTTTTTT.

The gene calls are TRBV28 and TRBJ1-5, with TRBD1 identical over 7 bases. The V segment lost 6 bases and the J segment 2 bases; nucleotides outside the gene matches: 16. This CDR3 contains 18 residues. Germline CDR1 MDHEN, CDR2 SYDVKM. The CDR3: CASSHDRAVFSGNQPQHF. Here the CDR3 DNA reads TGTGCCAGCAGCCATGACAGGGCGGTTTTCTCGGGCAATCAGCCCCAGCATTTT.

The rearrangement uses TRBV4-1 and TRBJ2-2, with 7 bases identical to TRBD1. CDR1 and CDR2 from the germline V gene are MGHRA and YSYEKL. The CDR3 consists of 15 residues. The V gene end was trimmed by 0 bases and the J gene end by 5 bases; junction bases not matched to a gene: 3. CDR3 sequence reads: CASSQEPGQTGELFF. The CDR3 nucleotides are TGCGCCAGCAGCCAAGAGCCGGGACAGACCGGGGAGCTGTTTTTT.

The rearrangement links TRBV14 to TRBJ2-3; D unclear. Germline values: CDR1 SGHDN, CDR2 FVKESK. The CDR3 consists of 12 residues. The ends were cut back, 4 bases at V and 7 bases at J, with 9 bases in the middle. The CDR3 DNA follows: TGTGCCAGCAGCCTAGGAGCTTATACGCAGTATTTT. Its translation is CASSLGAYTQYF.

V gene TRBV27 combines with J gene TRBJ2-1; the D gene is possibly TRBD1 (6 bases). V lost 1 base, J lost 0 bases, and 13 bases lay in between. In germline, CDR1 is MNHEY, CDR2 SMNVEV (reference sequence). The CDR3 contains 17 residues. CDR3: CASSLFGTGYSYNEQFF. CDR3 in DNA: TGTGCCAGCAGTTTATTCGGTACAGGGTACTCCTACAATGAGCAGTTCTTC.

The chain links TRBV5-6 to TRBJ2-4; 9 bases fit TRBD1. V lost 4 bases to trimming and J lost 7 bases; unmatched junction nucleotides: 3. The CDR3 is 13 residues long. Per germline, CDR1 SGHDT and CDR2 YYEEEE. The CDR3 coding sequence is TGTGCCAGCAGCCGGGACAGGGAGAACATTCAGTACTTC. Amino acid sequence: CASSRDRENIQYF.

V gene TRBV6-5 combines with J gene TRBJ1-5; D might be TRBD1 (5 bases). Between the trimmed V and J ends, which lost 2 bases and 9 bases, there was a span of 14 bases. This CDR3 spans 14 amino acids. Germline V lookup: CDR1 MNHEY, CDR2 SVGAGI. For the CDR3, the DNA is TGTGCCAGCAGTTACGGCCAGGGAGGAGGGCCCCAGCATTTT. It translates to CASSYGQGGGPQHF.

The chain joins TRBV14 to TRBJ2-2; tentatively, D is TRBD1 (6 bases). V was trimmed by 5 bases and J by 0 bases, leaving 16 bases between them. Germline V gives CDR1 SGHDN, CDR2 FVKESK. The CDR3 runs to 17 residues. CDR3 DNA sequence: TGTGCCAGCAGCACCCGACAGGTTGCTACGAACACCGGGGAGCTGTTTTTT. It encodes CASSTRQVATNTGELFF. The full variable domain, rest sourced from reference TRBV14 and TRBJ2-2, is EAGVTQFPSHSVIEKGQTVTLRCDPISGHDNLYWYRRVMGKEIKFLLHFVKESKQDESGMPNNRFLAERTGGTYSTLKVQPAELEDSGVYFCASSTRQVATNTGELFFGEGSRLTVL.

This clone was detected once. The chain combines TRBV27 with TRBJ2-3, with 7 bases matching TRBD2. CDR1 and CDR2 from the germline V gene are MNHEY and SMNVEV (reference sequence). The CDR3 extends over 15 amino acids. V lost 7 bases, J lost 4 bases, and 11 bases stayed unmatched. CDR3 coding DNA: TGTGCCAGCAACCGTTGGGGGGGACCCCCAGATACGCAGTATTTT. Protein product: CASNRWGGPPDTQYF.

The V gene is TRBV28, the J gene TRBJ2-7, with D possibly TRBD1 on 5 matching bases. Germline CDR1 MDHEN, CDR2 SYDVKM. V lost 3 bases and J lost 2, with 11 bases in between. The CDR3 has 14 residues. Written as DNA, the CDR3 is TGTGCCAGCAGTTTTGGCCAGGGTCCCTACGAGCAGTACTTC. It specifies CASSFGQGPYEQYF.